One sample yielded the 14 T cell receptor beta chains listed below, sequenced in a study of response to subunit inactivated influenza vaccine. MiXCR was run by TCRdb on the RT-PCR reads, yielding one entry per CDR3 protein. Altogether 650,000 to 800,000 distinct CDR3 sequences are present, more than 11% being singletons, with the ten largest covering around 6.5%. The source was PBMCs from blood, collected 14 days before vaccination. These receptors were collected from a man aged 45 to 65 who received an inactivated influenza vaccine.

In its sample, this clonotype was seen a few times. The chain links TRBV12-3 or TRBV12-4 to TRBJ2-3; 7 positions agree with TRBD1. The CDR3 totals 13 residues. V was clipped by 5 bases and J by 13 bases; unmatched bases: 12. The CDR3 sequence: CASSGPGRQGEYF. The CDR3 region has the DNA TGTGCCAGCAGTGGACCTGGTCGACAGGGAGAGTATTTT.

This clonotype showed up just a few times. The chain employs TRBV28 and TRBJ2-1, with 9 bases that match TRBD2. CDR3 length: 12 amino acids. Germline trimming cut 2 bases from V and 15 bases from J; bases unmatched to any gene: 5. Germline V lookup: CDR1 MDHEN, CDR2 SYDVKM. Written as DNA, the CDR3 is TGTGCCAGCAGTTTACCTAGCGGGAATATGTTCTTC. Amino acids: CASSLPSGNMFF.

This clonotype was recorded a few times. The genes are TRBV5-8 and TRBJ1-5, with D hard to call. Germline CDR1 is SGHTS and CDR2 is YDEGEE. The CDR3 spans 11 residues. Trimming took off 1 base at V and 6 bases at J, with 2 bases between the two ends. CDR3 DNA: TGTGCCAGCAGCTTGATTCAGCCCCAGCATTTT. It yields the protein CASSLIQPQHF.

This clonotype was picked up a small number of times. This chain connects TRBV7-9 to TRBJ2-7; D may correspond to TRBD1 or TRBD2 (6 bases each). The CDR3 contains 14 residues. Deletions cut 5 bases from V and 3 bases from J, with 14 bases between. CDR1 is SEHNR and CDR2 is FQNEAQ in the germline V gene (reference sequence). CDR3 nucleotide sequence: TGTGCCAGCAGCACGACGGGGGCGATCTACGAGCAGTACTTC. Its translation is CASSTTGAIYEQYF.

V is TRBV7-2 and J is TRBJ1-1; TRBD1 is a possible D gene (5 bases). Between the trimmed V and J ends, which lost 5 bases and 3 bases, there was a span of 13 bases. This CDR3 contains 14 residues. Germline assignment: CDR1 SGHTA and CDR2 FQGNSA. The CDR3, as DNA: TGTGCCAGCAGCCATCGGGGGGAGTACACTGAAGCTTTCTTT. Its protein is CASSHRGEYTEAFF. The full variable domain, with the rest looked up from reference TRBV7-2 and TRBJ1-1, is GAGVSQSPSNKVTEKGKDVELRCDPISGHTALYWYRQSLGQGLEFLIYFQGNSAPDKSGLPSDRFSAERTGGSVSTLTIQRTQQEDSAVYLCASSHRGEYTEAFFGQGTRLTVV.

The rearrangement uses TRBV20-1 and TRBJ2-3; 7 nucleotides match TRBD2. CDR1 is DFQATT, CDR2 SNEGSKA, per germline (reference sequence). The V and J ends lost 2 bases and 7 bases, in that order; junction bases with no gene match: 6. The CDR3 runs 13 residues. The CDR3, as DNA: TGCAGTGCTAGACTAGCGGCGACAAATACGCAGTATTTT. Translated, it gives CSARLAATNTQYF.

This clonotype was counted a few times. The chain couples TRBV29-1 to TRBJ2-7, with 7 bases that match TRBD1. Trimming cost V 7 bases and J 1 base; bases outside gene matches: 4. Germline lookup yields CDR1 SQVTM and CDR2 ANQGSEA. The CDR3 is made up of 12 amino acids. The CDR3 DNA reads TGCAGCGCGACAGGGCCTTCCTACGAGCAGTACTTC. Translation: CSATGPSYEQYF.

This clonotype was seen a handful of times. The chain couples TRBV6-5 to TRBJ1-2; D may be TRBD1 (5 bases). CDR3 length equals 19 residues. The V gene's germline CDR1 is MNHEY and CDR2 SVGAGI. The ends were cut back, 0 bases at V and 3 bases at J, with 23 bases in the middle. The CDR3 region is CASSYSRQRAYVRHYGYTF. CDR3 coding DNA: TGTGCCAGCAGTTACTCGAGACAGAGGGCCTACGTCAGGCACTATGGCTACACCTTC.

The chain employs TRBV10-3 and TRBJ2-7; D gene unclear. Trimming took 8 bases from V and 3 from J, leaving 2 bases between them. Germline V gene sequence: CDR1 ENHRY, CDR2 SYGVKD. The CDR3 contains 9 residues. As DNA, the CDR3 is TGTGCCATCGGCTACGAGCAGTACTTC. As protein: CAIGYEQYF.

The rearrangement uses TRBV6-2 or TRBV6-3 and TRBJ2-7; D perhaps matches TRBD1 (6 bases). The CDR3 is made up of 14 amino acids. Germline CDR1 and CDR2: MNHEY and SVGEGT. V was trimmed by 6 bases and J by 5 bases, leaving 17 bases between them. This chain's CDR3 is CASSRPGDINEQYF. CDR3 in DNA: TGTGCCAGCAGCAGACCAGGGGATATCAACGAGCAGTACTTC.

There are a few counts of this clonotype. This chain joins TRBV10-3 and TRBJ2-7; D possibly corresponds to TRBD1 (6 bases). The CDR3 runs 14 residues. V lost 4 bases, J lost 0 bases, and 10 bases lay in between. Per germline, CDR1 ENHRY and CDR2 SYGVKD. The CDR3 spells CAISADRSSYEQYF. The CDR3 DNA reads TGTGCCATCAGTGCCGACAGGAGCTCCTACGAGCAGTACTTC.

J is TRBJ2-6 and V is TRBV4-3; D gene ambiguous. The V end lost 0 bases, the J end lost 4 bases, and 7 bases lay between the germline ends. CDR1 is LGHNA, CDR2 YSLEER, per germline. This CDR3 region has 15 residues. CDR3 sequence: CASSQERLGANVLTF. The CDR3 coding sequence is TGCGCCAGCAGCCAAGAACGGTTAGGGGCCAACGTCCTGACTTTC.

V and J are TRBV11-2 and TRBJ2-2, with no clear D. This CDR3 spans 12 amino acids. Trimming removed 0 bases at V and 7 bases at J, with 3 bases between. Germline assignment: CDR1 SGHAT and CDR2 FQNNGV. The CDR3 nucleotides read TGTGCCAGCAGCTTAGATATCGGGGAGCTGTTTTTT. Translation: CASSLDIGELFF.

This clonotype was detected only a few times. The chain has TRBV10-3 and TRBJ2-1, with TRBD2 identical over 10 bases. The J segment lost 13 bases and the V segment lost 2 bases, leaving 8 bases of the junction unmatched. The V gene's germline CDR1 is ENHRY and CDR2 SYGVKD. The CDR3 covers 14 residues. The CDR3 DNA reads as TGTGCCATCAGTGAGGTGGAGCGGGAGGGATTACAGTTCTTC. Its protein product is CAISEVEREGLQFF.